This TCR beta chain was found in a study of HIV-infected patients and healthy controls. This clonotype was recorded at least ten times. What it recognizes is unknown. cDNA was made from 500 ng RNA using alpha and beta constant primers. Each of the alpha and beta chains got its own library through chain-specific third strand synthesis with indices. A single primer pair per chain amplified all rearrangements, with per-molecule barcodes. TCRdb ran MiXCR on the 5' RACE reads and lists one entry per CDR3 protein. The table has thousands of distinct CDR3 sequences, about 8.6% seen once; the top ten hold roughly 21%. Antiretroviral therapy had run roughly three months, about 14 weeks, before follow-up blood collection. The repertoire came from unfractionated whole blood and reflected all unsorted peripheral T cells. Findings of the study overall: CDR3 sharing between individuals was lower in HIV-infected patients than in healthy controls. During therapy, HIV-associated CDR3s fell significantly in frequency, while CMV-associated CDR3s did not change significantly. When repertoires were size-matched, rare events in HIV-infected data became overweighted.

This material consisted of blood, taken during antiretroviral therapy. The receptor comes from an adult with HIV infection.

The CDR3 sequence is CATSDSGTGTLYGYTF. Written as DNA, the CDR3 is TGTGCCACCAGTGATTCGGGAACCGGGACCCTTTATGGCTACACCTTC. This chain uses TRBV24-1 with TRBJ1-2, with a weak D call TRBD1 (5 bases). In germline, CDR1 is KGHDR, CDR2 SFDVKD. This CDR3 is built from 16 residues. Trimming removed 2 bases from V and 5 bases from J, with 17 bases in between.